Presented here are 27 T cell receptor beta chains from one specimen sequenced in a study of cytomegalovirus exposure and HLA in healthy donors. The PCR had 60 Vbeta and 13 Jbeta primers. Sequencing used immunoSEQ multiplex PCR; TCRdb keeps in-frame clones, though not all of them. The profile shows about 180,000 clones, roughly 80% of them singletons. Sequenced material: PBMCs. Receptor source: a man aged 30-40 years in good health and CMV-seronegative.

The chain joins TRBV10-1 to TRBJ2-3, with D tentatively TRBD1 (5 bases). Germline assignment: CDR1 WNHNN and CDR2 SYGVQD (reference sequence). V lost 8 bases to trimming and J lost 1 base, with 10 bases between them. The CDR3 covers 13 residues. CDR3 residues: CASGARGTDTQYF. The DNA for the CDR3 is TGCGCCAGCGGGGCCCGCGGCACAGATACGCAGTATTTT.

This sequence joins TRBV28 and TRBJ1-1; a weak D match, TRBD1 (5 bases). The V and J ends lost 7 bases and 4 bases respectively, with 19 bases between them. The CDR3 loop spans 15 amino acids. Per the germline V gene, CDR1 is MDHEN and CDR2 is SYDVKM. In DNA form, the CDR3 reads TGTGCCAGCACCGATGCCGGGACTGGGGGCACTGAAGCTTTCTTT. It translates to CASTDAGTGGTEAFF.

The chain joins TRBV28 to TRBJ1-5, with a weak D call TRBD1 (5 bases). The CDR3 has 12 residues. V was pared by 5 bases and J by 5 bases, with 7 bases between. CDR1 is MDHEN, CDR2 SYDVKM, per germline. The CDR3 nucleotides read TGTGCCAGCAGTCCCAGGGATCAGCCCCAGCATTTT. Protein: CASSPRDQPQHF.

The chain carries TRBV6-5 and TRBJ1-5, with 10 bases aligning to TRBD1. The CDR3 extends over 13 amino acids. Germline trimming cut 6 bases from V and 7 bases from J; bases unmatched to any gene: 3. Per the germline V gene, CDR1 is MNHEY and CDR2 is SVGAGI. CDR3 in amino acids: CASSRTGGQPQHF. The CDR3 bases are TGTGCCAGCAGCAGGACAGGGGGGCAGCCCCAGCATTTT.

The rearrangement uses TRBV7-9 and TRBJ2-7; maybe TRBD1 (6 bases). This CDR3 contains 11 residues. Trimming removed 6 bases from V and 7 bases from J, with 10 bases in between. Germline-derived CDR1 and CDR2 are SEHNR and FQNEAQ (reference sequence). CDR3 bases: TGTGCCAGCAGTTCAGGGGTAGAGCAGTACTTC. It specifies CASSSGVEQYF.

This chain uses TRBV5-1 with TRBJ1-1; 9 nucleotides line up with TRBD1. Germline V gene lookup returns CDR1 SGHRS and CDR2 YFSETQ. J lost 0 bases, V lost 0 bases, and 6 bases had no gene match. The CDR3 loop spans 17 amino acids. The CDR3 reads CASSLAGQGSMNTEAFF. CDR3 coding DNA: TGCGCCAGCAGCTTGGCGGGACAGGGCTCAATGAACACTGAAGCTTTCTTT.

This rearrangement joins TRBV7-9 to TRBJ2-7; possible D gene TRBD2, 7 bases. With 8 bases removed from V and 13 bases from J, the gap between germline ends came to 21 bases. CDR1 and CDR2 (germline): SEHNR, FQNEAQ (reference sequence). The CDR3 is made up of 12 amino acids. DNA of the CDR3: TGTGCCAGCCTTTACGACGGGGGGCCGATCTACTTC. Translated, it gives CASLYDGGPIYF. The variable domain in full, with the rest retrieved from reference TRBV7-9 and TRBJ2-7, is DTGVSQNPRHKITKRGQNVTFRCDPISEHNRLYWYRQTLGQGPEFLTYFQNEAQLEKSRLLSDRFSAERPKGSFSTLEIQRTEQGDSAMYLCASLYDGGPIYFGPGTRLTVT.

The V call is TRBV7-9, the J call TRBJ1-5, with unresolved D. The CDR3 runs 17 residues. The ends were cut back, 6 bases at V and 4 bases at J, with 22 bases in the middle. The germline CDR1 and CDR2 sequences are SEHNR and FQNEAQ (reference sequence). This chain's CDR3 is CASRPGPAGDRNQPQHF. The CDR3 nucleotides are TGTGCCAGCAGGCCGGGCCCGGCGGGAGATAGAAATCAGCCCCAGCATTTT.

V gene TRBV5-6 combines with J gene TRBJ2-3; the D gene is possibly TRBD1 (5 bases). From germline, CDR1 is SGHDT and CDR2 YYEEEE. The CDR3 contains 13 residues. V gave up 4 bases and J gave up 7 bases, with 13 bases separating them. CDR3 residues: CASSLQTVYTQYF. The DNA for the CDR3 is TGTGCCAGCAGCCTACAGACAGTTTATACGCAGTATTTT.

This chain connects TRBV4-2 to TRBJ2-4; 8 nucleotides align to TRBD1. V lost 4 bases to trimming and J lost 5 bases; unmatched junction nucleotides: 1. In germline, CDR1 is LGHNA, CDR2 YNFKEQ. This CDR3 spans 13 amino acids. CDR3 nucleotides: TGTGCCAGCAGCCCGGACAGGGAAAACATTCAGTACTTC. Protein sequence: CASSPDRENIQYF.

The chain uses TRBV7-3 and TRBJ1-2, with D unresolved. Germline V gene lookup returns CDR1 SGHTA and CDR2 FQGTGA. The CDR3 runs 17 residues. Trimming left V 2 bases short and J 3 bases short, with 19 bases between. The CDR3 DNA sequence: TGTGCCAGCAGCTTATTCGCCCGGACTACGGGTGACTATGGCTACACCTTC. It is translated as CASSLFARTTGDYGYTF.

This clone turned up a few times. J is TRBJ2-5 and V is TRBV7-2; possibly TRBD2 for D (6 bases). The V gene's germline CDR1 is SGHTA and CDR2 FQGNSA. V lost 3 bases, J lost 2 bases, and 13 bases lay in between. The CDR3 covers 15 residues. Here the CDR3 reads CASSFRGTVQETQYF. The DNA of the CDR3 is TGTGCCAGCAGCTTTAGAGGGACTGTACAAGAGACCCAGTACTTC.

This chain uses TRBV7-9 with TRBJ1-2; a weak D match, TRBD1 (5 bases). V was trimmed by 8 bases and J by 8 bases, leaving 9 bases between them. Germline CDR1 is SEHNR and CDR2 is FQNEAQ (reference sequence). The CDR3 totals 10 residues. CDR3 bases: TGTGCCAGCTCGCAGGGAGGCTACACCTTC. Translation: CASSQGGYTF.

The chain has TRBV30 and TRBJ2-7, with TRBD1 identical over 9 bases. Germline trimming cut 4 bases from V and 3 bases from J; bases unmatched to any gene: 4. Germline V CDR1 and CDR2: GTSNPN, SVGIG (reference sequence). This CDR3 spans 13 amino acids. In DNA, the CDR3 is TGTGCCTGGAATCCGGACAGGGGCTACGAGCAGTACTTC. It encodes CAWNPDRGYEQYF.

The V and J genes are TRBV7-9 and TRBJ2-7; D perhaps matches TRBD1 (6 bases). CDR3 size: 15 residues. Germline V CDR1 and CDR2: SEHNR, FQNEAQ (reference sequence). Trimming left V 5 bases short and J 0 bases short, with 14 bases between. This CDR3 is CASSPQGTTSYEQYF. The CDR3 DNA reads as TGTGCCAGCAGCCCTCAGGGGACAACCTCCTACGAGCAGTACTTC.

The V call is TRBV30, the J call TRBJ1-6; D is undetermined. CDR3 size: 15 residues. Trimming removed 1 base at V and 7 bases at J, with 14 bases between. The germline V gene encodes CDR1 GTSNPN and CDR2 SVGIG (reference sequence). CDR3 region: CAWSATRILNSPLHF. The CDR3, as DNA: TGTGCCTGGAGTGCAACGAGGATCTTGAATTCACCCCTCCACTTT.

This clone appeared a few times. J is TRBJ1-5 and V is TRBV5-1; 7 positions agree with TRBD1. CDR3 length equals 14 residues. Germline assignment: CDR1 SGHRS and CDR2 YFSETQ. J was trimmed by 4 bases and V by 4 bases; bases with no gene match: 5. The CDR3 DNA is TGCGCCAGCAGCCCAGGGACAGAGAATCAGCCCCAGCATTTT. Translation: CASSPGTENQPQHF.

The genes are TRBV5-1 and TRBJ2-5, with 8 bases that match TRBD1. The V segment lost 4 bases and the J segment 2 bases; nucleotides outside the gene matches: 4. Germline-derived CDR1 and CDR2 are SGHRS and YFSETQ. The CDR3 runs 14 residues. The CDR3 DNA follows: TGCGCCAGCAGCCGACAGGGGTGGCAAGAGACCCAGTACTTC. Translation: CASSRQGWQETQYF.

The chain links TRBV6-1 to TRBJ2-5; 9 bases are a match to TRBD2. The J call is in doubt because the DNA end fits TRBJ2-7 better. The CDR3 sequence is 14 residues long. Germline values: CDR1 MNHNS, CDR2 SASEGT. The CDR3: CASIPPSGTYEQYF. As DNA, the CDR3 is TGTGCCAGCATTCCCCCTAGCGGGACTTACGAGCAGTACTTC.

The chain employs TRBV30 and TRBJ1-5, with 7 bases that match TRBD1. V dropped 3 bases and J dropped 3; count of bases not matched to a gene: 17. The CDR3 loop spans 18 amino acids. Germline assignment: CDR1 GTSNPN and CDR2 SVGIG (reference sequence). CDR3: CAWSALTGSRGVNQPQHF. CDR3 DNA sequence: TGTGCCTGGAGCGCATTGACAGGGTCTCGGGGTGTCAATCAGCCCCAGCATTTT. Using reference TRBV30 and TRBJ1-5 for the parts outside the CDR3, the full variable domain is SQTIHQWPATLVQPVGSPLSLECTVEGTSNPNLYWYRQAAGRGLQLLFYSVGIGQISSEVPQNLSASRPQDRQFILSSKKLLLSDSGFYLCAWSALTGSRGVNQPQHFGDGTRLSIL.

The gene calls are TRBV7-2 and TRBJ2-3, with 7 bases identical to TRBD1. CDR1 is SGHTA and CDR2 is FQGNSA in the germline V gene. The CDR3 spans 14 residues. Unmatched junction bases numbered 6, after V lost 5 bases and J lost 4 bases. The CDR3 coding sequence is TGTGCCAGCAGCCCCACAGGGGTCCCAGATACGCAGTATTTT. Protein: CASSPTGVPDTQYF.

CDR3 DNA sequence: TGTGCCAGCAGCACGCCCGACGGGGAGAACACTGAAGCTTTCTTT. It codes for CASSTPDGENTEAFF. The chain uses TRBV7-9 and TRBJ1-1; D remains unclear. V gave up 5 bases and J gave up 1 base, with 14 bases separating them. This CDR3 region has 15 residues. Germline V gene sequence: CDR1 SEHNR, CDR2 FQNEAQ (reference sequence).

This clone was observed a handful of times. The chain carries TRBV30 and TRBJ2-1, with TRBD2 matching 7 bases. The CDR3 contains 16 residues. Germline V gene sequence: CDR1 GTSNPN, CDR2 SVGIG (reference sequence). Trimming took 0 bases from V and 1 from J; bases not matched to a gene: 6. CDR3 residues: CAWSVERGESYNEQFF. Written as DNA, the CDR3 is TGTGCCTGGAGTGTAGAACGGGGGGAGTCCTACAATGAGCAGTTCTTC.

The CDR3 DNA is TGTGCCAGCAGCTTAGGAGGTAGCGGGGGGAAGATCAATGAGCAGTTCTTC. Translated, it gives CASSLGGSGGKINEQFF. The chain employs TRBV13 and TRBJ2-1; TRBD2 matches at 10 bases. Germline assignment: CDR1 PRHDT and CDR2 FYEKMQ (reference sequence). V trimming: 0 bases; J trimming: 6 bases; junction bases outside the gene matches: 8. The CDR3 contains 17 residues.

The V and J genes are TRBV12-5 and TRBJ2-2; TRBD2 agrees at 11 bases. Germline loops: CDR1 LGHNT, CDR2 FRNRAP. The trim removed 0 bases at V and 3 bases at J, leaving 0 bases unmatched. The CDR3 is 16 residues long. CDR3 loop: CASGLVLAGDTGELFF. CDR3 coding DNA: TGTGCTAGTGGTTTGGTACTAGCGGGGGACACCGGGGAGCTGTTTTTT.

The chain links TRBV5-1 to TRBJ2-5, with D possibly matching TRBD1 (6 bases). Trimming left V 4 bases short and J 1 base short, with 17 bases between. CDR1 is SGHRS and CDR2 is YFSETQ in the germline V gene. This CDR3 region has 16 residues. The CDR3 loop reads CASSLRAGELQETQYF. The CDR3 DNA reads as TGCGCCAGCAGCCTCAGGGCAGGGGAACTCCAAGAGACCCAGTACTTC. Variable domain in full (rest from reference TRBV5-1 and TRBJ2-5): KAGVTQTPRYLIKTRGQQVTLSCSPISGHRSVSWYQQTPGQGLQFLFEYFSETQRNKGNFPGRFSGRQFSNSRSEMNVSTLELGDSALYLCASSLRAGELQETQYFGPGTRLLVL.

The rearrangement joins TRBV5-6 to TRBJ2-7; possibly TRBD1 for D (6 bases). The CDR3 totals 13 residues. The germline V gene encodes CDR1 SGHDT and CDR2 YYEEEE. V was pared by 5 bases and J by 6 bases, with 15 bases between. The CDR3 DNA reads as TGTGCCAGCAGGAGGGGGTCCGCCTGCGAGCAGTACTTC. Its translation: CASRRGSACEQYF.